The 27 T cell receptor beta chains below were found in one sample sequenced in a study of patients and donors after allogeneic stem cell transplantation. Each CDR3 protein gets one entry after TCRdb re-called the RT-PCR reads with MiXCR. Found here are roughly 880,000 distinct CDR3 sequences, more than 15% of them singletons; the top ten hold 6%. The sample was blood, either unsorted or a sorted T cell fraction (not recorded which). These receptors were taken from a human donor who was either an allogeneic HSCT recipient or a stem cell or donor lymphocyte infusion donor (not recorded which). It is not recorded whose cells these are; they may come from a transplant donor.

This clonotype was counted between two and nine times. This chain connects TRBV5-1 to TRBJ2-3, with 9 nucleotides matching TRBD2. The V and J ends lost 4 bases and 5 bases, in that order; junction bases with no gene match: 11. The CDR3 is made up of 16 amino acids. Germline V lookup: CDR1 SGHRS, CDR2 YFSETQ. DNA of the CDR3: TGCGCCAGCAGCCCACCGGTAGCGGGAGAAGTAGATACGCAGTATTTT. Translation: CASSPPVAGEVDTQYF. The full variable domain, with the rest looked up from reference TRBV5-1 and TRBJ2-3, is KAGVTQTPRYLIKTRGQQVTLSCSPISGHRSVSWYQQTPGQGLQFLFEYFSETQRNKGNFPGRFSGRQFSNSRSEMNVSTLELGDSALYLCASSPPVAGEVDTQYFGPGTRLTVL.

The chain links TRBV2 to TRBJ1-1; 11 nucleotides match TRBD1. The trim removed 7 bases at V and 3 bases at J, leaving 4 bases unmatched. The length of the CDR3 is 14 residues. Germline V gene lookup returns CDR1 SNHLY and CDR2 FYNNEI. The CDR3 loop reads CASMPDRGHTEAFF. The CDR3 DNA is TGTGCCAGCATGCCGGACAGGGGGCACACTGAAGCTTTCTTT.

The rearrangement links TRBV7-9 to TRBJ2-1; tentative D call: TRBD2 (6 bases). V gave up 1 base and J gave up 7 bases, with 20 bases separating them. Germline CDR1 and CDR2: SEHNR and FQNEAQ (reference sequence). CDR3 length: 17 amino acids. CDR3 coding DNA: TGTGCCAGCAGCTTAGGGGGTAGCGCGGGGATTAGGAATGAGCAGTTCTTC. Translating it yields CASSLGGSAGIRNEQFF.

This clonotype was picked up many times. V and J are TRBV12-3 or TRBV12-4 and TRBJ2-1, with no clear D. This CDR3 comprises 13 residues. V shed 5 bases and J shed 7 bases, with 12 bases lying between them. The chain's CDR3 is CASSPRSGNEQFF. CDR3 DNA sequence: TGTGCCAGCAGTCCCCGATCTGGAAATGAGCAGTTCTTC.

This chain joins TRBV19 and TRBJ1-1; D gene uncertain. V was clipped by 3 bases and J by 0 bases, with 5 bases between them. The CDR3 spans 13 residues. Germline-derived CDR1 and CDR2 are LNHDA and SQIVND (reference sequence). The CDR3 DNA reads TGTGCCAGTAGTATGGTCCTGAACACTGAAGCTTTCTTT. Protein: CASSMVLNTEAFF.

The sample holds a few counts of this clonotype. The V call is TRBV27, the J call TRBJ2-4; D is possibly TRBD1 (6 bases). Germline V gene sequence: CDR1 MNHEY, CDR2 SMNVEV (reference sequence). V shed 9 bases and J shed 6 bases, with 12 bases lying between them. This CDR3 region has 12 residues. CDR3 coding DNA: TGTGCCAGTCGGACAGCAGGAAACATTCAGTACTTC. It encodes CASRTAGNIQYF.

This clonotype turned up a few times. The rearrangement uses TRBV29-1 and TRBJ1-1, with TRBD1 as a possible D gene (5 bases). There are 14 residues in the CDR3. V was trimmed by 0 bases and J by 11 bases, leaving 19 bases between them. Germline lookup yields CDR1 SQVTM and CDR2 ANQGSEA. The CDR3 protein is CSVEEAFRDYPAFF. The CDR3 nucleotides read TGCAGCGTTGAAGAAGCGTTCAGGGACTACCCTGCTTTCTTT. The whole variable domain, remainder taken from reference TRBV29-1 and TRBJ1-1, is SAVISQKPSRDICQRGTSLTIQCQVDSQVTMMFWYRQQPGQSLTLIATANQGSEATYESGFVIDKFPISRPNLTFSTLTVSNMSPEDSSIYLCSVEEAFRDYPAFFGQGTRLTVV.

The V gene is TRBV9, the J gene TRBJ2-1, with D perhaps being TRBD1 or TRBD2 (5 bases each). Trimming shortened V by 0 bases and J by 0 bases, and 10 bases separated the two germline ends. CDR3 length equals 16 residues. The germline V gene has CDR1 SGDLS and CDR2 YYNGEE. The CDR3 is CASSVGGTLSYNEQFF. CDR3 DNA sequence: TGTGCCAGCAGCGTAGGTGGGACCCTCTCCTACAATGAGCAGTTCTTC.

V gene TRBV7-3 combines with J gene TRBJ2-1; 7 bases fit TRBD2. CDR1 is SGHTA, CDR2 FQGTGA, per germline. V lost 5 bases and J lost 8; bases outside the gene matches: 12. The CDR3 sequence is 15 residues long. CDR3 sequence: CASSHQASGADEQFF. The CDR3, as DNA: TGTGCCAGCAGCCATCAAGCGAGCGGGGCTGATGAGCAGTTCTTC.

This chain links TRBV20-1 with TRBJ2-7; TRBD2 aligns across 8 bases. Germline V CDR1 and CDR2: DFQATT, SNEGSKA (reference sequence). The CDR3 extends over 15 amino acids. Trimming cost V 0 bases and J 0 bases; bases outside gene matches: 4. CDR3 DNA sequence: TGCAGTGCTAGAGAGGGTAGCGGGGACTCCTACGAGCAGTACTTC. Its protein is CSAREGSGDSYEQYF.

The genes are TRBV5-5 and TRBJ1-2, with D possibly matching TRBD1 (5 bases). The CDR3 is 18 residues long. The V end was cut by 2 bases, the J end by 0 bases, with 20 bases between. CDR1 and CDR2 (germline): SGHKS, YYEKEE (reference sequence). The CDR3 reads CASSFLDPAGASNYGYTF. CDR3 in DNA: TGTGCCAGCAGCTTCTTAGACCCCGCCGGGGCGTCTAACTATGGCTACACCTTC.

This clonotype was counted between two and nine times. J is TRBJ1-5 and V is TRBV12-3 or TRBV12-4; D call uncertain. The CDR3 is 14 residues long. V lost 2 bases to trimming and J lost 5 bases, with 10 bases between them. This chain's CDR3 is CASSLQRDYQPQHF. The CDR3 DNA reads as TGTGCCAGCAGTTTACAAAGGGATTATCAGCCCCAGCATTTT.

This clonotype appeared a few times. This sequence joins TRBV6-1 and TRBJ2-1; either TRBD1 or TRBD2 may fit D (6 bases each). CDR1 and CDR2 from the germline V gene are MNHNS and SASEGT. V dropped 4 bases and J dropped 2 bases, with 9 bases sitting between them. The CDR3 length is 14 residues. The CDR3 reads CASSGGAPYNEQFF. In DNA, the CDR3 is TGTGCCAGCAGTGGGGGGGCCCCCTACAATGAGCAGTTCTTC.

This clonotype was counted a few times. The rearrangement joins TRBV4-2 to TRBJ1-4, with D perhaps TRBD1 (5 bases). The ends were cut back, 3 bases at V and 10 bases at J, with 24 bases in the middle. Germline loops: CDR1 LGHNA, CDR2 YNFKEQ. This CDR3 comprises 17 residues. The CDR3 region has the DNA TGTGCCAGCAGCCAGACCTCGAGCGAGAAGGCTCAGGGAAAACTGTTTTTT. Protein product: CASSQTSSEKAQGKLFF.

J is TRBJ2-4 and V is TRBV4-1; D may be TRBD1 (6 bases). Germline CDR1 MGHRA, CDR2 YSYEKL. The CDR3 extends over 17 amino acids. V shed 5 bases and J shed 0 bases, with 17 bases lying between them. The CDR3 loop reads CASSTWTAELAKNIQYF. CDR3 bases: TGCGCCAGCAGCACATGGACAGCGGAATTAGCCAAAAACATTCAGTACTTC.

This clonotype was counted a few times. Here the CDR3 DNA reads TGTGCCAGCAGCGCACAGAGGGGGGAGTCGAGCTATGGCTACACCTTC. It encodes CASSAQRGESSYGYTF. The rearrangement links TRBV3-1 to TRBJ1-2; D might be TRBD1 (6 bases). The V gene's germline CDR1 is LGHDT and CDR2 YNNKEL (reference sequence). The CDR3 length is 16 residues. V was pared by 5 bases and J by 4 bases, with 20 bases between. Full variable domain (outside the CDR3, taken from reference TRBV3-1 and TRBJ1-2): DTAVSQTPKYLVTQMGNDKSIKCEQNLGHDTMYWYKQDSKKFLKIMFSYNNKELIINETVPNRFSPKSPDKAHLNLHINSLELGDSAVYFCASSAQRGESSYGYTFGSGTRLTVV.

CDR3: CSVYGVVLDLSYNEQFF. The DNA of the CDR3 is TGCAGCGTTTACGGAGTTGTCTTGGACCTCTCCTACAATGAGCAGTTCTTC. This chain joins TRBV29-1 and TRBJ2-1; D ambiguous. Trimming took off 5 bases at V and 0 bases at J, with 20 bases between the two ends. The CDR3 sequence is 17 residues long. In germline, CDR1 is SQVTM, CDR2 ANQGSEA.

This clonotype was seen a few times. The chain couples TRBV5-1 to TRBJ1-2, with D possibly being TRBD1 (5 bases). In germline, CDR1 is SGHRS, CDR2 YFSETQ. There are 15 residues in the CDR3. Trimming took 2 bases from V and 4 from J, leaving 15 bases between them. The CDR3 DNA reads TGCGCCAGCAGCTTCGAACCGACAGCCCCCTATGGCTACACCTTC. Translation gives CASSFEPTAPYGYTF.

The sample holds a few counts of this clonotype. The J gene is TRBJ2-7, the V gene TRBV30, with D unclear. The germline V gene encodes CDR1 GTSNPN and CDR2 SVGIG (reference sequence). V shed 5 bases and J shed 1 base, with 12 bases lying between them. The CDR3 sequence is 13 residues long. The CDR3 DNA follows: TGTGCCTGGGCGGCCGCACAATCCTACGAGCAGTACTTC. Protein: CAWAAAQSYEQYF.

This rearrangement joins TRBV28 to TRBJ2-5; D remains ambiguous. There are 14 residues in the CDR3. Trimming took off 3 bases at V and 6 bases at J, with 14 bases between the two ends. In germline, CDR1 is MDHEN, CDR2 SYDVKM. The DNA of the CDR3 is TGTGCCAGCAGTTTGCGGATCCCCTCGCAGACCCAGTACTTC. Translating gives CASSLRIPSQTQYF. Together with reference TRBV28 and TRBJ2-5, the CDR3 gives the full variable domain: DVKVTQSSRYLVKRTGEKVFLECVQDMDHENMFWYRQDPGLGLRLIYFSYDVKMKEKGDIPEGYSVSREKKERFSLILESASTNQTSMYLCASSLRIPSQTQYFGPGTRLLVL.

The chain has TRBV30 and TRBJ1-1, with D perhaps matching TRBD1 (5 bases). Germline CDR1 is GTSNPN and CDR2 is SVGIG (reference sequence). The germline V and J ends were trimmed by 1 base and 1 base, with 7 bases remaining between them. The CDR3 consists of 13 residues. The CDR3 DNA sequence: TGTGCCTGGAGTGGAGGGGAGAACACTGAAGCTTTCTTT. Its protein is CAWSGGENTEAFF.

This clonotype was counted between two and nine times. V is TRBV6-5 and J is TRBJ1-2; the D gene is possibly TRBD1 (6 bases). Trimming cost V 2 bases and J 8 bases, with 15 bases left between them. This CDR3 has 14 residues. Germline CDR1 is MNHEY and CDR2 is SVGAGI. Written as DNA, the CDR3 is TGTGCCAGCAGTTACATGGGACACGGTGGCGGCTACACCTTC. It translates to CASSYMGHGGGYTF.

V and J are TRBV7-2 and TRBJ2-7; no firm D call. V lost 7 bases to trimming and J lost 4 bases, with 14 bases between them. The V gene's germline CDR1 is SGHTA and CDR2 FQGNSA. The CDR3 loop spans 13 amino acids. The CDR3 loop is CASNPEPGYEQYF. As DNA, the CDR3 is TGTGCCAGCAACCCCGAACCAGGTTACGAGCAGTACTTC.

In its sample, this clonotype was seen a few times. The rearrangement uses TRBV6-2 or TRBV6-3 and TRBJ1-2; D is unresolved. Germline CDR1 and CDR2: MNHEY and SVGEGT. V was shortened by 2 bases and J by 4 bases, with 14 bases between the two germline ends. The CDR3 runs to 15 residues. CDR3 region: CASSYPDAPLYGYTF. CDR3 DNA: TGTGCCAGCAGTTACCCCGACGCACCCCTCTATGGCTACACCTTC.

The chain couples TRBV15 to TRBJ2-1, with D hard to call. V was pared by 5 bases and J by 8 bases, with 13 bases between. Germline CDR1 LNHNV, CDR2 YYDKDF (reference sequence). The CDR3 runs to 13 residues. The CDR3 nucleotides are TGTGCCACCAGCGGCGGTAGGGCCGATGAGCAGTTCTTC. Translating it yields CATSGGRADEQFF.

The chain uses TRBV20-1 and TRBJ2-5, with D possibly TRBD2 on 6 matching bases. The CDR3 totals 12 residues. V shed 8 bases and J shed 5 bases, with 15 bases lying between them. Germline V lookup: CDR1 DFQATT, CDR2 SNEGSKA (reference sequence). The CDR3 sequence is CSTDRDFETQYF. As DNA, the CDR3 is TGCAGTACAGACCGGGACTTCGAGACCCAGTACTTC.

The chain joins TRBV6-1 to TRBJ1-3; D may be TRBD1 (5 bases). The length of the CDR3 is 17 residues. With 6 bases removed from V and 0 bases from J, the gap between germline ends came to 18 bases. Germline V gene data show CDR1 as MNHNS and CDR2 as SASEGT. CDR3 coding DNA: TGTGCCAGCAGAGACGTCCAGGGACTTGGCTCTGGAAACACCATATATTTT. Its protein is CASRDVQGLGSGNTIYF.